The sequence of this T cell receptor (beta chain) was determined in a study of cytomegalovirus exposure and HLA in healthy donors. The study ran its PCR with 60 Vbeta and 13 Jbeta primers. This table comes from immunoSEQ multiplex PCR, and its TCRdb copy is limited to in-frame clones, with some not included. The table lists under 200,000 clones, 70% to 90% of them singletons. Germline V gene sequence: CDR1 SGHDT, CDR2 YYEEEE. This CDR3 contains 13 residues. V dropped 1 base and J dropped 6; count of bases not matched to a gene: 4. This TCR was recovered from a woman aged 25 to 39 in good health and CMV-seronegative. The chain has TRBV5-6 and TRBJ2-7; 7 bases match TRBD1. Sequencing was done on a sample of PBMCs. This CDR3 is CASSLTGVGEQYF. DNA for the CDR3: TGTGCCAGCAGCTTGACAGGGGTGGGCGAGCAGTACTTC.